Detailed here is one T cell receptor beta chain. The antigen is not known. The data were taken from a study of beta chain features in type 1 diabetes. Study-level results: In every one of the four CD4+ subsets, TCRB CDR3s were moderately but significantly shorter in Type 1 diabetes patients.

Expressed TCRB transcripts got sequenced, as all isolated RNA was reverse transcribed. Sequencing of naive, central memory and regulatory T cell samples gave an average of about 3.57 million reads. TCRdb keeps only in-frame clones here, not all; method: immunoSEQ multiplex PCR. The sample consists of some 6,000 clones, about 69% of them appearing once. CD4+ cells of the naive, central memory, regulatory and stem cell-like memory types were sorted via CD45RO/CCR7/CD25/CD127/CD95/CD27. The source is a man younger than 35 in good health. Sequencing was carried out using Tregs from blood.

The CDR3 reads CASTNGRTDGANYGYTF. In DNA, the CDR3 is TGCGCCAGCACCAACGGAAGGACTGATGGAGCTAACTATGGCTACACCTTC. The chain joins TRBV23-1 to TRBJ1-2; D gene unclear. TRBV23-1 is an open reading frame whose function is uncertain. V was trimmed by 7 bases and J by 0 bases, leaving 21 bases between them. The CDR3 runs 17 residues.